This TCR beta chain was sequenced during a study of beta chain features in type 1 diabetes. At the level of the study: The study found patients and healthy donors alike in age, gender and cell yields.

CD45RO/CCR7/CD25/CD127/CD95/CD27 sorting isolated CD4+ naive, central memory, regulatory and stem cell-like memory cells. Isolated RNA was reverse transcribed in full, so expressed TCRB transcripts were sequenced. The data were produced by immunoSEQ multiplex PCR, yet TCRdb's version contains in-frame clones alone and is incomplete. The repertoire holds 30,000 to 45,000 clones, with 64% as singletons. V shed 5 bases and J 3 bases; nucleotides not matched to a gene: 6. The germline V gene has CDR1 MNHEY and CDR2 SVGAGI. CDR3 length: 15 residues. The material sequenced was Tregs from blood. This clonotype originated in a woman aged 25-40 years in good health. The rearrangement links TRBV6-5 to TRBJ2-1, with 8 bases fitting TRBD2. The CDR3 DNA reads TGTGCCAGCAGTCTGAGCGGGAGCCTCTACAATGAGCAGTTCTTC. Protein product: CASSLSGSLYNEQFF.